The 30 T cell receptor beta chains reported below all come from one sample, sequenced in a study of shared clonotypes between healthy human individuals. The protocol was immunoSEQ multiplex PCR, while the TCRdb copy is restricted to in-frame clones and leaves out a portion. The sample includes about 2.4 million clones, approximately 93% seen only once; the top ten take roughly 0.39%. The sequencing input was naive CD4+ T cells from PBMCs. The subset: CD45RA+ positively selected. These receptors were obtained from a man in his late teens or twenties in good health. Some clones in this sample may be carry-over from other donors' samples.

V usage is TRBV30 and J usage is TRBJ1-3; possible D gene TRBD1, 5 bases. Germline CDR1 is GTSNPN and CDR2 is SVGIG (reference sequence). This CDR3 has 16 amino acids. The V gene lost 0 bases and the J gene lost 0 bases, with 12 bases spanning the gap. DNA of the CDR3: TGTGCCTGGAGTGTTGGGGGAACTACCTCTGGAAACACCATATATTTT. Residues: CAWSVGGTTSGNTIYF. The whole variable domain, filled in from reference TRBV30 and TRBJ1-3, reads SQTIHQWPATLVQPVGSPLSLECTVEGTSNPNLYWYRQAAGRGLQLLFYSVGIGQISSEVPQNLSASRPQDRQFILSSKKLLLSDSGFYLCAWSVGGTTSGNTIYFGEGSWLTVV.

This chain links TRBV2 with TRBJ1-1; D gene ambiguous. V gave up 5 bases and J gave up 4 bases, with 14 bases separating them. This CDR3 comprises 14 residues. Germline loops: CDR1 SNHLY, CDR2 FYNNEI. The CDR3 loop is CASSQTRASTEAFF. The CDR3, as DNA: TGTGCCAGCAGTCAAACGAGGGCTAGCACTGAAGCTTTCTTT.

The chain is built from TRBV28 and TRBJ1-3; D is uncertain. V was clipped by 5 bases and J by 1 base, with 9 bases between them. The CDR3 has 14 amino acids. Germline CDR1 reads MDHEN; CDR2 reads SYDVKM. The CDR3 DNA reads as TGTGCCAGCAGTCAGGTGCTTTCTGGAAACACCATATATTTT. Residues: CASSQVLSGNTIYF.

The chain links TRBV25-1 to TRBJ1-2, with 7 bases identical to TRBD1. Germline assignment: CDR1 MGHDK and CDR2 SYGVNS. Trimming cost V 7 bases and J 6 bases; bases outside gene matches: 11. This CDR3 contains 14 residues. Here the CDR3 DNA reads TGTGCCAGCACTCAGACAGGGATGATGCATGGCTACACCTTC. Translation: CASTQTGMMHGYTF.

This rearrangement joins TRBV27 to TRBJ1-1; 8 positions agree with TRBD1. CDR3 length equals 16 residues. Germline V gene data show CDR1 as MNHEY and CDR2 as SMNVEV (reference sequence). The V gene end was trimmed by 1 base and the J gene end by 1 base; junction bases not matched to a gene: 5. For the CDR3, the DNA is TGTGCCAGCAGTTTATATCAGGGGGCTAAGAACACTGAAGCTTTCTTT. Residues: CASSLYQGAKNTEAFF.

V is TRBV28 and J is TRBJ2-2, with 10 bases lining up with TRBD1. Trimming cost V 6 bases and J 3 bases; bases outside gene matches: 4. The CDR3 runs to 15 residues. CDR1 MDHEN and CDR2 SYDVKM come from the germline V gene. The chain's CDR3 is CASRLDRGHTGELFF. In DNA, the CDR3 is TGTGCCAGCAGGCTCGACAGGGGGCACACCGGGGAGCTGTTTTTT.

The rearrangement joins TRBV28 to TRBJ1-5; 8 bases fit TRBD1. Germline V gene lookup returns CDR1 MDHEN and CDR2 SYDVKM. This CDR3 region has 15 residues. The ends lost 1 base at V and 8 bases at J; junction bases unmatched: 7. The CDR3 here is CASSLFNRGSEPQHF. Written as DNA, the CDR3 is TGTGCCAGCAGTTTATTCAACAGGGGGTCGGAGCCCCAGCATTTT.

This clone was seen a few times. The chain combines TRBV7-9 with TRBJ1-1; D call uncertain. The V gene lost 3 bases and the J gene lost 7 bases, with 9 bases spanning the gap. The germline V gene has CDR1 SEHNR and CDR2 FQNEAQ (reference sequence). The CDR3 totals 12 residues. CDR3 DNA sequence: TGTGCCAGCAGCTTCGCCGGGTTTGAAGCTTTCTTT. Protein: CASSFAGFEAFF. The entire variable domain, with the rest obtained from reference TRBV7-9 and TRBJ1-1, is as follows: DTGVSQNPRHKITKRGQNVTFRCDPISEHNRLYWYRQTLGQGPEFLTYFQNEAQLEKSRLLSDRFSAERPKGSFSTLEIQRTEQGDSAMYLCASSFAGFEAFFGQGTRLTVV.

The CDR3 reads CAVNEQYF. The DNA for the CDR3 is TGTGCCGTCAACGAGCAGTACTTC. This chain connects TRBV30 to TRBJ2-7; D gene uncertain. This CDR3 is built from 8 residues. The germline V and J ends were trimmed by 8 bases and 5 bases, with 4 bases remaining between them. The germline V gene encodes CDR1 GTSNPN and CDR2 SVGIG (reference sequence).

The V and J genes are TRBV10-3 and TRBJ2-3; 7 bases are shared with TRBD2. CDR3 length: 13 amino acids. Germline V gene sequence: CDR1 ENHRY, CDR2 SYGVKD. V lost 10 bases and J lost 1; bases outside the gene matches: 5. This CDR3 reads CATQSGGTDTQYF. As DNA, the CDR3 is TGTGCCACCCAAAGCGGGGGCACAGATACGCAGTATTTT.

About this clone itself: One end of the junction varies from germline; a read error may be responsible. This chain links TRBV15 with TRBJ2-1; 10 bases fit TRBD2. Germline V CDR1 and CDR2: LNHNV, YYDKDF (reference sequence). The CDR3 consists of 13 residues. For the CDR3, the DNA is TGTGCTACCAGCGGGAGGGAGTACAATGAGCAGTTCTTC. Amino acids: CATSGREYNEQFF.

This rearrangement joins TRBV7-2 to TRBJ2-2; D is ambiguous. CDR1 and CDR2 (germline): SGHTA, FQGNSA. The CDR3 runs to 11 residues. V lost 5 bases and J lost 11, with 9 bases in between. CDR3 sequence: CASSHPSELFF. The CDR3 DNA sequence: TGTGCCAGCAGCCACCCCTCTGAGCTGTTTTTT.

The V and J genes are TRBV7-2 and TRBJ2-3, with D maybe TRBD2 (6 bases). CDR1 and CDR2 (germline): SGHTA, FQGNSA. V was trimmed by 3 bases and J by 2 bases, leaving 18 bases between them. This CDR3 contains 17 residues. The CDR3 loop reads CASSFDRDWVLTDTQYF. In DNA form, the CDR3 reads TGTGCCAGCAGCTTCGACCGGGACTGGGTACTCACAGATACGCAGTATTTT. Combining the CDR3 with reference TRBV7-2 and TRBJ2-3 gives the whole variable domain GAGVSQSPSNKVTEKGKDVELRCDPISGHTALYWYRQSLGQGLEFLIYFQGNSAPDKSGLPSDRFSAERTGGSVSTLTIQRTQQEDSAVYLCASSFDRDWVLTDTQYFGPGTRLTVL.

The chain has TRBV27 and TRBJ2-7; 9 bases fit TRBD1. The CDR3 covers 14 residues. J lost 5 bases, V lost 6 bases, and 8 bases had no gene match. The germline CDR1 and CDR2 sequences are MNHEY and SMNVEV (reference sequence). The CDR3 region has the DNA TGTGCCAGCAGGGACAGGGGCGGAAAAGACGAGCAGTACTTC. Its translation: CASRDRGGKDEQYF.

On this clone itself: Distinct nucleotide sequences in the sample also encode this CDR3. The CDR3 DNA reads TGTGCCAGCAGCTTGGGCCCCGACACTGAAGCTTTCTTT. It translates to CASSLGPDTEAFF. The chain couples TRBV5-4 to TRBJ1-1, with D unresolved. Trimming left V 0 bases short and J 3 bases short, with 6 bases between. CDR3 size: 13 residues. The germline CDR1 and CDR2 sequences are SGHNT and YYREEE (reference sequence). Complete variable domain (other parts from reference TRBV5-4 and TRBJ1-1): ETGVTQSPTHLIKTRGQQVTLRCSSQSGHNTVSWYQQALGQGPQFIFQYYREEENGRGNFPPRFSGLQFPNYSSELNVNALELDDSALYLCASSLGPDTEAFFGQGTRLTVV.

The chain employs TRBV9 and TRBJ2-1; 8 bases agree with TRBD2. The CDR3 runs 15 residues. With 7 bases clipped from V and 0 bases from J, the junction kept 6 bases outside the gene matches. Germline CDR1 is SGDLS and CDR2 is YYNGEE. The CDR3 reads CASGSGASSYNEQFF. CDR3 bases: TGTGCCAGCGGTAGCGGGGCAAGCTCCTACAATGAGCAGTTCTTC.

J is TRBJ2-6 and V is TRBV9; perhaps TRBD2 as D (5 bases). V lost 3 bases and J lost 2, with 15 bases in between. Germline assignment: CDR1 SGDLS and CDR2 YYNGEE. The CDR3 has 17 residues. This CDR3 is CASSGGPLPPGANVLTF. The CDR3 DNA is TGTGCCAGCAGCGGAGGGCCCCTACCCCCTGGGGCCAACGTCCTGACTTTC.

V and J are TRBV27 and TRBJ1-5; D possibly corresponds to TRBD1 (5 bases). This CDR3 has 16 residues. Trimming cost V 0 bases and J 6 bases, with 15 bases left between them. Germline assignment: CDR1 MNHEY and CDR2 SMNVEV (reference sequence). The chain's CDR3 is CASSLSGKGGTQPQHF. CDR3 coding DNA: TGTGCCAGCAGTTTATCAGGGAAGGGTGGGACTCAGCCCCAGCATTTT.

This clone occurred a few times. The sample holds other DNA sequences that translate to the same CDR3. Written as DNA, the CDR3 is TGTGCCAGCTCACCACCGGGACTAGCGGGAGCGGGTGAGCAGTTCTTC. Protein sequence: CASSPPGLAGAGEQFF. The V call is TRBV18, the J call TRBJ2-1, with 14 positions matching TRBD2. Germline CDR1 KGHSH, CDR2 LQKENI. This CDR3 comprises 16 residues. V was clipped by 0 bases and J by 9 bases; unmatched bases: 4.

This clone is a singleton in its sample. V usage is TRBV7-2 and J usage is TRBJ2-5; 12 bases line up with TRBD2. CDR3 length equals 16 residues. The germline gives CDR1 SGHTA, CDR2 FQGNSA. The V and J ends lost 5 bases and 1 base, in that order; junction bases with no gene match: 5. Here the CDR3 DNA reads TGTGCCAGCAGCCCCGGACTAGCGGGGATCCAAGAGACCCAGTACTTC. This encodes CASSPGLAGIQETQYF.

This clone has just one count. The rearrangement joins TRBV27 to TRBJ1-5; D possibly corresponds to TRBD1 (5 bases). The CDR3 contains 14 residues. Trimming removed 4 bases at V and 1 base at J, with 8 bases between. Looked up from germline, CDR1 is MNHEY and CDR2 is SMNVEV (reference sequence). The CDR3 DNA is TGTGCCAGCAGTTGGGGGGGGAGCAATCAGCCCCAGCATTTT. Its translation is CASSWGGSNQPQHF.

The genes are TRBV28 and TRBJ2-1, with D perhaps TRBD2 (7 bases). V lost 1 base, J lost 2 bases, and 12 bases lay in between. The V gene's germline CDR1 is MDHEN and CDR2 SYDVKM. CDR3 length: 16 amino acids. The CDR3 is CASSLLGGGPYNEQFF. The CDR3 DNA reads TGTGCCAGCAGTTTATTGGGGGGGGGCCCCTACAATGAGCAGTTCTTC.

The chain has TRBV4-1 and TRBJ2-1; 11 bases map to TRBD1. The length of the CDR3 is 15 residues. CDR1 MGHRA and CDR2 YSYEKL come from the germline V gene. Trimming removed 3 bases from V and 4 bases from J; junction bases left unmatched: 2. CDR3 DNA: TGCGCCAGCAGCCAGGGGACAGGGGGATACAATGAGCAGTTCTTC. Its translation is CASSQGTGGYNEQFF.

The chain carries TRBV25-1 and TRBJ2-7; perhaps TRBD1 as D (5 bases). V was shortened by 7 bases and J by 1 base, with 20 bases between the two germline ends. This CDR3 spans 16 amino acids. In germline, CDR1 is MGHDK, CDR2 SYGVNS. CDR3 residues: CASTRLETAISYEQYF. The CDR3 nucleotides read TGTGCCAGCACCAGACTGGAGACAGCCATATCCTACGAGCAGTACTTC.

J is TRBJ2-5 and V is TRBV7-9; no clear D. Trimming shortened V by 3 bases and J by 5 bases, and 10 bases separated the two germline ends. The germline CDR1 and CDR2 sequences are SEHNR and FQNEAQ (reference sequence). This CDR3 is 13 amino acids long. The CDR3 is CASSLSPGETQYF. The CDR3 nucleotides are TGTGCCAGCAGCTTGTCCCCTGGGGAGACCCAGTACTTC.

This chain joins TRBV29-1 and TRBJ2-5; tentatively, D is TRBD2 (6 bases). The CDR3 length is 13 residues. Trimming left V 6 bases short and J 2 bases short, with 13 bases between. The germline gives CDR1 SQVTM, CDR2 ANQGSEA. In DNA, the CDR3 is TGCAGCGTCCTGATGGGACTTCAAGAGACCCAGTACTTC. The encoded protein is CSVLMGLQETQYF.

The chain uses TRBV18 and TRBJ2-7, with D possibly being TRBD1 or TRBD2 (5 bases each). The CDR3 totals 16 residues. Germline CDR1 KGHSH, CDR2 LQKENI. V lost 3 bases, J lost 1 base, and 16 bases lay in between. Here the CDR3 reads CASSPEWGIGSYEQYF. The CDR3 DNA follows: TGTGCCAGCTCACCCGAGTGGGGGATAGGATCCTACGAGCAGTACTTC.

V is TRBV5-1 and J is TRBJ1-3, with 9 bases aligning to TRBD1. The V segment lost 5 bases and the J segment 3 bases; nucleotides outside the gene matches: 6. This CDR3 contains 15 residues. Per germline, CDR1 SGHRS and CDR2 YFSETQ. This CDR3 is CASRDTGGSGNTIYF. The CDR3 DNA is TGCGCCAGCAGGGATACAGGGGGCAGTGGAAACACCATATATTTT.

The chain recombines TRBV7-9 with TRBJ1-5; D ambiguous. CDR3 length: 15 amino acids. Germline V lookup: CDR1 SEHNR, CDR2 FQNEAQ (reference sequence). Trimming left V 1 base short and J 5 bases short, with 12 bases between. CDR3 nucleotides: TGTGCCAGCAGCTTAGGTTACGGCCTTGATCAGCCCCAGCATTTT. It specifies CASSLGYGLDQPQHF. Filled out from reference TRBV7-9 and TRBJ1-5, the complete variable domain reads DTGVSQNPRHKITKRGQNVTFRCDPISEHNRLYWYRQTLGQGPEFLTYFQNEAQLEKSRLLSDRFSAERPKGSFSTLEIQRTEQGDSAMYLCASSLGYGLDQPQHFGDGTRLSIL.

The chain employs TRBV28 and TRBJ1-1, with 8 positions matching TRBD1. This CDR3 is 16 amino acids long. V gave up 7 bases and J gave up 1 base; unmatched junction bases: 11. Germline CDR1 is MDHEN and CDR2 is SYDVKM. The DNA for the CDR3 is TGTGCCAGCACCGACAGGGGTCGGGGCCGGAACACTGAAGCTTTCTTT. It specifies CASTDRGRGRNTEAFF.